These T cell receptor beta chains were read from a single sample in a study of cytomegalovirus exposure and HLA in healthy donors. The data were produced by immunoSEQ multiplex PCR, yet TCRdb's version contains in-frame clones alone and is incomplete. Of approximately 150,000 clones in the sample, approximately 80% were seen once. The specimen sequenced was PBMCs. These receptors all stem from a man between 18 and 29 years old in good health and CMV-seronegative. Both conserved end residues are part of each CDR3. D genes are given only for firm matches. Size is stated for part of the rows, as once, few or many counts, or as a class when the clone is expanded.

d_call,cdr3_length,v_call,clone_size,j_call,cdr3_nt,cdr3_aa
TRBD1,15,TRBV9,-,TRBJ1-2,TGTGCCAGCAGCGTCTCTACAGGGGACTTTGGGGGCTACACCTTC,CASSVSTGDFGGYTF
-,18,TRBV5-6,few,TRBJ2-6,TGTGCCAGCAGATCCTATGGACAGTCCTCCTCTGGGGCCAACGTCCTGACTTTC,CASRSYGQSSSGANVLTF
TRBD2,12,TRBV6-1,-,TRBJ2-7,TGTGCCGCGGGCTGGGGGGGCTACGAGCAGTACTTC,CAAGWGGYEQYF
-,13,TRBV7-9,-,TRBJ1-4,TGTGCCAGCAGCCCCCCCAGGGGTGAAAAACTGTTTTTT,CASSPPRGEKLFF
-,15,TRBV2,few,TRBJ2-7,TGTGCCAGCATGCCCCACCACGGACAATCCTACGAGCAGTACTTC,CASMPHHGQSYEQYF
-,13,TRBV6-5,-,TRBJ2-7,TGTGCCAGCAGGGGGGCAGTCTGGGACGAGCAGTACTTC,CASRGAVWDEQYF
-,13,TRBV5-8,-,TRBJ1-5,TGTGCCAGCAGCCCCTATAGCAATCAGCCCCAGCATTTT,CASSPYSNQPQHF
-,10,TRBV2,-,TRBJ2-7,TGTGCCAGCAGTAGCCACGAGCAGTACTTC,CASSSHEQYF
TRBD1,14,TRBV28,-,TRBJ1-1,TGTGCCAGCAGTTTGGGGACAGGGGGCACTGAAGCTTTCTTT,CASSLGTGGTEAFF
-,14,TRBV7-7,-,TRBJ2-5,TGTGCTAGCAGCTTGCAGGGGCAGGGTGAGACCCAGTACTTC,CASSLQGQGETQYF
-,13,TRBV11-1,-,TRBJ1-2,TGTGCCAGCAGCTTGACAGGAGCCTATGGCTACACCTTC,CASSLTGAYGYTF
TRBD1,16,TRBV9,once,TRBJ1-1,TGTGCCAGCAGCCCGGGGCCAGGGGGACTGCGTACTGAAGCTTTCTTT,CASSPGPGGLRTEAFF
TRBD2,15,TRBV6-6,-,TRBJ2-1,TGTGCCAGCAGCCGTCTAGCGGGAGTCGAAAATGAGCAGTTCTTC,CASSRLAGVENEQFF
TRBD2,16,TRBV4-1,-,TRBJ2-1,TGCGCCAGCAGCCAAGGGGCGGGAGGGATAGGAAATGAGCAGTTCTTC,CASSQGAGGIGNEQFF
-,17,TRBV11-2,-,TRBJ2-7,TGTGCCAGTACCCAAGGTTCAGCGGCTCCCTCAAACTACGAGCAGTACTTC,CASTQGSAAPSNYEQYF
TRBD2,16,TRBV30,-,TRBJ2-1,TGTGCCTGGAGTGTAGCGACTAGCGGGAGTAGGGGTGAGCAGTTCTTC,CAWSVATSGSRGEQFF
-,15,TRBV18,once,TRBJ1-2,TGTGCCAGCTCACCAAGGCGGCAGATTAACTATGGCTACACCTTC,CASSPRRQINYGYTF
-,15,TRBV6-5,-,TRBJ1-1,TGTGCCAGCAGTTACTCTACAGGGTTCGAAACTGAAGCTTTCTTT,CASSYSTGFETEAFF
TRBD1,14,TRBV28,-,TRBJ2-7,TGTGCCAGCAGTTTCGCCCATGACAGGGGCGAGCAGTACTTC,CASSFAHDRGEQYF
-,16,TRBV19,-,TRBJ1-4,TGTGCCAGTAGTATTTTACAGACCGCAACTAATGAAAAACTGTTTTTT,CASSILQTATNEKLFF
TRBD1,15,TRBV19,-,TRBJ1-2,TGTGCCAGTAGTAAGGGACAGGGGTTAGTATATGGCTACACCTTC,CASSKGQGLVYGYTF
TRBD1,12,TRBV6-1,-,TRBJ1-2,TGTGCCAGCAACAGGGGAGGCTATGGCTACACCTTC,CASNRGGYGYTF
-,13,TRBV14,-,TRBJ2-2,TGTGCCAGCAGCCAACCTATAGCCGGGGAGCTGTTTTTT,CASSQPIAGELFF
-,17,TRBV4-1,-,TRBJ1-5,TGCGCCAGCAGAACTCACCCCCCCCCGATTCAATCACTGCCCCAGCATTTT,CASRTHPPPIQSLPQHF
-,12,TRBV29-1,-,TRBJ2-3,TGCAGCGTTGACCTCGAGATAGATACGCAGTATTTT,CSVDLEIDTQYF
TRBD1,17,TRBV9,-,TRBJ1-1,TGTGCCAGCAGCGTAGGCTTAGGTACAGGGGGTCGGACTGAAGCTTTCTTT,CASSVGLGTGGRTEAFF
-,16,TRBV2,-,TRBJ2-3,TGTGCCAGCAGTGGGTCGGGGAGGGGGGTAACAGATACGCAGTATTTT,CASSGSGRGVTDTQYF
-,15,TRBV27,-,TRBJ2-2,TGTGCCAGCAGTTTTGAGAGCGGGAACACCGGGGAGCTGTTTTTT,CASSFESGNTGELFF